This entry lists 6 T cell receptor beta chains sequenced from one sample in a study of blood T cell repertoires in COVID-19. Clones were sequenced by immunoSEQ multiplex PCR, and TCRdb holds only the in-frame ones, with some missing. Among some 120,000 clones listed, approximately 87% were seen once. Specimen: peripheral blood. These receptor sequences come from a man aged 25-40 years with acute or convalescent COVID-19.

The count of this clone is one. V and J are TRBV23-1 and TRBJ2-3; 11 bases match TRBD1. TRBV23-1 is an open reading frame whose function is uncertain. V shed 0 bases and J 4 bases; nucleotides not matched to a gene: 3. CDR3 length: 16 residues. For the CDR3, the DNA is TGCGCCAGCAGTCAATCGGGACAGGGGGTACCAGATACGCAGTATTTT. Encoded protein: CASSQSGQGVPDTQYF.

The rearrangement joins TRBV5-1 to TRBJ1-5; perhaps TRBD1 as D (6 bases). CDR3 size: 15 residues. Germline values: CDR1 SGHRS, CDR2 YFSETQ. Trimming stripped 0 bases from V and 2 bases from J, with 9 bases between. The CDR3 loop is CASSLDGGGNQPQHF. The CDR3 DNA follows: TGCGCCAGCAGCTTGGATGGGGGCGGCAATCAGCCCCAGCATTTT.

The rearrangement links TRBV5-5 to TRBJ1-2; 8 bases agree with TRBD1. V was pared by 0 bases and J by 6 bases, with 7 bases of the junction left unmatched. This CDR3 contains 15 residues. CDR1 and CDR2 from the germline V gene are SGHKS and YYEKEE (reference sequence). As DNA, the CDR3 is TGTGCCAGCAGCTTGGTTTCTGGACAGGGACATGGCTACACCTTC. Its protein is CASSLVSGQGHGYTF.

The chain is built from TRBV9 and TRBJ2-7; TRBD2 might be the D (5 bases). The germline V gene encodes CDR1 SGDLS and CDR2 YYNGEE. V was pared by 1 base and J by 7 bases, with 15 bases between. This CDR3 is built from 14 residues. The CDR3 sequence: CASSVSGGLEEQYF. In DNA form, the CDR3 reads TGTGCCAGCAGCGTAAGCGGCGGCCTGGAGGAGCAGTACTTC.

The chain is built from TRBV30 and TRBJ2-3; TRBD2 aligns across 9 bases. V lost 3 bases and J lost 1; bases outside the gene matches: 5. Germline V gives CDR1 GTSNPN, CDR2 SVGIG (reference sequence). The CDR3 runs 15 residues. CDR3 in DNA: TGTGCCTGGAGGAGAGCGGGAGGTGGCACAGATACGCAGTATTTT. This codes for CAWRRAGGGTDTQYF.

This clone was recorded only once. CDR3 in DNA: TGTGCCAGCAGCCAATGGGACAGGGAGGGTTCAGATACGCAGTATTTT. Translating it yields CASSQWDREGSDTQYF. This chain links TRBV12-1 with TRBJ2-3; the DNA was not used to check the table's D call, TRBD1. TRBV12-1 is designated a pseudogene. This CDR3 spans 16 amino acids.